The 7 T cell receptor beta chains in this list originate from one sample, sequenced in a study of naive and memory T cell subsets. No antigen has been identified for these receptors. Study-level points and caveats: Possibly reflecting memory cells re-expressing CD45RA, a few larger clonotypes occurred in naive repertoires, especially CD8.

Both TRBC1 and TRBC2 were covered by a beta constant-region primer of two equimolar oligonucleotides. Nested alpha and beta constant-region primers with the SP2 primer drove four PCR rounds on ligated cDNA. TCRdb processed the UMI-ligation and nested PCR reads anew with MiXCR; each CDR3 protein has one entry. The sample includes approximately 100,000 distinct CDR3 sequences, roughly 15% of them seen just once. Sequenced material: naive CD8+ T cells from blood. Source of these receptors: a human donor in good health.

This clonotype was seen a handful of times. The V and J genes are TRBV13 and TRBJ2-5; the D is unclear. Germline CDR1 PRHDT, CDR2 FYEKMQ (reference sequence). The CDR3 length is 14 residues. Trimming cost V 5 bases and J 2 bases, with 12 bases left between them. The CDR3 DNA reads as TGTGCCAGCAGCGCCTTCGACAAACAAGAGACCCAGTACTTC. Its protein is CASSAFDKQETQYF.

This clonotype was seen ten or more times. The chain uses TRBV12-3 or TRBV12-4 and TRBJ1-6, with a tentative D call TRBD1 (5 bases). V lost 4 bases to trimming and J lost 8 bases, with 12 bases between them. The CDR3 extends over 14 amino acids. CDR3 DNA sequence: TGTGCCAGCAGTTCGGGGGGTATGGATTCACCCCTCCACTTT. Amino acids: CASSSGGMDSPLHF.

The CDR3 reads CASSLSGSGNEQFF. The CDR3 nucleotides read TGTGCCAGCAGCTTAAGTGGGAGCGGCAATGAGCAGTTCTTC. The genes are TRBV7-9 and TRBJ2-1, with a weak D call TRBD2 (5 bases). Trimming left V 2 bases short and J 6 bases short, with 11 bases between. There are 14 residues in the CDR3. Germline V gives CDR1 SEHNR, CDR2 FQNEAQ (reference sequence).

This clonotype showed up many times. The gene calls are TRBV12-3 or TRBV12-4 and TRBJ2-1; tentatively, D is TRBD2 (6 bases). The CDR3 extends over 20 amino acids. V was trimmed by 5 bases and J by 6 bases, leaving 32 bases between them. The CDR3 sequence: CASSGSAGGTVKVSPNEQFF. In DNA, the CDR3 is TGTGCCAGCAGTGGGTCAGCGGGCGGAACTGTGAAAGTTAGTCCCAATGAGCAGTTCTTC.

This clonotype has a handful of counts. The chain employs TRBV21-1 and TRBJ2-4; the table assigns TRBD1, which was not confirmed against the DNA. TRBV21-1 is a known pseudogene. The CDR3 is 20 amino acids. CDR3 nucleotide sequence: TGTGCCAGCAGCACGCAGATTCGGGGGTCCCCACAAGCGGCCAAAAACATTCAGTACTTC. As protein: CASSTQIRGSPQAAKNIQYF.

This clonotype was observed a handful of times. CDR3 loop: CASSPEGAQTYEQYF. CDR3 bases: TGTGCCAGCAGCCCCGAGGGGGCTCAAACCTACGAGCAGTACTTC. This rearrangement joins TRBV12-3 or TRBV12-4 to TRBJ2-7; 7 bases are a match to TRBD1. Trimming at V came to 6 bases and at J to 2 bases, leaving 10 bases not matched to a gene. CDR3 size: 15 residues.

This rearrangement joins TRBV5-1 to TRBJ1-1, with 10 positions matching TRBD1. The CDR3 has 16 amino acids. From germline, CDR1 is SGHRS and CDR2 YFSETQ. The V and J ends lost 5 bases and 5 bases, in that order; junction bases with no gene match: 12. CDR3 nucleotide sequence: TGCGCCAGCAGTTTCGGACAGGGGGGGAGTTGGACTGAAGCTTTCTTT. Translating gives CASSFGQGGSWTEAFF.